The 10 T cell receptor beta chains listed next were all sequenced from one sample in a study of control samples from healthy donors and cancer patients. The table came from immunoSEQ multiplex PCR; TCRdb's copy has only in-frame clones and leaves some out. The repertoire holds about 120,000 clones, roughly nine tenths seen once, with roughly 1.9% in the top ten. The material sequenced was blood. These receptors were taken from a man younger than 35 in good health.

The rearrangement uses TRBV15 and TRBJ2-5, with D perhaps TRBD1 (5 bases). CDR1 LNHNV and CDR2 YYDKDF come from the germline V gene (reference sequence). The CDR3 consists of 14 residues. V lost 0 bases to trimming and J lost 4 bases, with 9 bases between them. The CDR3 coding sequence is TGTGCCACCAGCAGAGAACAGGTTCCAGAGACCCAGTACTTC. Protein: CATSREQVPETQYF.

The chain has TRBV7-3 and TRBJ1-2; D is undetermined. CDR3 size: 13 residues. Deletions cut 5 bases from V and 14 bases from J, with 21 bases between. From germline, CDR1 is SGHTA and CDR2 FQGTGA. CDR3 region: CASSPPLTDKSTF. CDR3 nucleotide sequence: TGTGCCAGCAGCCCTCCCCTCACCGACAAATCTACCTTC.

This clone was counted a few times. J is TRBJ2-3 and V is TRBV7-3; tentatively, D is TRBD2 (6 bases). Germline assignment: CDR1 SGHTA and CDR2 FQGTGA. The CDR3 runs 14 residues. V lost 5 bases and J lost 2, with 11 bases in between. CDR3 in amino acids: CASSRRGVTDTQYF. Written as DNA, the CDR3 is TGTGCCAGCAGCAGGCGCGGGGTCACAGATACGCAGTATTTT.

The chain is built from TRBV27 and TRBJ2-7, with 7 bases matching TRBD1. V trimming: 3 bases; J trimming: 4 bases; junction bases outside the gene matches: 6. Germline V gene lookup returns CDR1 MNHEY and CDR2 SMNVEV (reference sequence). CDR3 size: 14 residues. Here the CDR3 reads CASSFQGVGYEQYF. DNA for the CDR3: TGTGCCAGCAGTTTTCAGGGGGTTGGGTACGAGCAGTACTTC.

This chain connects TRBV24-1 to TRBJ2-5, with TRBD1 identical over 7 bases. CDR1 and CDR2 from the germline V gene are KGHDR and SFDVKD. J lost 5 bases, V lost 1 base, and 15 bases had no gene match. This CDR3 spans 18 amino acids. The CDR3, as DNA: TGTGCCACCAGTGATTTCTCACCACAGGGGCCCCGAAGGGAGACCCAGTACTTC. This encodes CATSDFSPQGPRRETQYF.

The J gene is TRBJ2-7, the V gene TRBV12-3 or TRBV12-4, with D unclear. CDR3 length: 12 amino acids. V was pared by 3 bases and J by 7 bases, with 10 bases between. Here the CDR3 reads CASSFGQTEQYF. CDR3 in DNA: TGTGCCAGCAGTTTTGGGCAGACGGAGCAGTACTTC.

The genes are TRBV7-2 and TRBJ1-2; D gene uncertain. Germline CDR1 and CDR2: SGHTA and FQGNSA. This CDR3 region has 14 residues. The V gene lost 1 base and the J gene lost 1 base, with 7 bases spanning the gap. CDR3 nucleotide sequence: TGTGCCAGCAGCTTAGTTACTGATAACTATGGCTACACCTTC. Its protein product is CASSLVTDNYGYTF.

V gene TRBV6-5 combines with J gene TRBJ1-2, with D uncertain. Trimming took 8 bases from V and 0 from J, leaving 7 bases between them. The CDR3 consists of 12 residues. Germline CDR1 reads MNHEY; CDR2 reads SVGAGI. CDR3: CASGPPNYGYTF. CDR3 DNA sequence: TGTGCCAGCGGTCCACCTAACTATGGCTACACCTTC.

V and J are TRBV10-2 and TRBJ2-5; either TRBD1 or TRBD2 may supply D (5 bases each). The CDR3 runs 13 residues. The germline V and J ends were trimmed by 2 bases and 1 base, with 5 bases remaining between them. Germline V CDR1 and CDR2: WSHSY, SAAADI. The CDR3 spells CASSEGGQETQYF. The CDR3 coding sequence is TGCGCCAGCAGTGAGGGGGGCCAAGAGACCCAGTACTTC.

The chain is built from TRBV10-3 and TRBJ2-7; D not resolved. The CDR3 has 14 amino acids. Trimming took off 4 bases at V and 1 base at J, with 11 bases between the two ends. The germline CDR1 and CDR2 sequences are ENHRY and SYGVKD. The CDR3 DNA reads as TGTGCCATCAGTGTTCAAAGCGCTTCCTACGAGCAGTACTTC. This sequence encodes CAISVQSASYEQYF.